The T cell receptor beta chain described here comes from a study of cytomegalovirus exposure and HLA in healthy donors. With 60 Vbeta and 13 Jbeta primers, the PCR was carried out. Under the authors' procedure: In a later analysis, around 11 million of some 80 million unique beta chains occurred in at least two donors. The table came from immunoSEQ multiplex PCR; TCRdb's copy has only in-frame clones and leaves some out. V, J and clone size reflect that table, while D and trimming were determined from the DNA. The data hold roughly 43,000 clones, with 70% to 85% observed a single time. The trim removed 0 bases at V and 1 base at J, leaving 6 bases unmatched. Germline lookup yields CDR1 SGDLS and CDR2 YYNGEE. The CDR3 consists of 16 residues. Whole-study findings and limits: Diagnosis of cytomegalovirus status made by the classifier reportedly showed high specificity and sensitivity. Most likely, a cluster of highly shared sequence variants arose as a sequencing artifact.

A word on this clone: Its specificity is not known.

The V call is TRBV9, the J call TRBJ2-5, with 7 bases that match TRBD2. Material for sequencing was PBMCs. The origin of this receptor is a man aged 25-45 years in good health and CMV-seronegative. This CDR3 is CASSVANGRSQETQYF. As DNA, the CDR3 is TGTGCCAGCAGCGTAGCAAACGGGAGGTCCCAAGAGACCCAGTACTTC.